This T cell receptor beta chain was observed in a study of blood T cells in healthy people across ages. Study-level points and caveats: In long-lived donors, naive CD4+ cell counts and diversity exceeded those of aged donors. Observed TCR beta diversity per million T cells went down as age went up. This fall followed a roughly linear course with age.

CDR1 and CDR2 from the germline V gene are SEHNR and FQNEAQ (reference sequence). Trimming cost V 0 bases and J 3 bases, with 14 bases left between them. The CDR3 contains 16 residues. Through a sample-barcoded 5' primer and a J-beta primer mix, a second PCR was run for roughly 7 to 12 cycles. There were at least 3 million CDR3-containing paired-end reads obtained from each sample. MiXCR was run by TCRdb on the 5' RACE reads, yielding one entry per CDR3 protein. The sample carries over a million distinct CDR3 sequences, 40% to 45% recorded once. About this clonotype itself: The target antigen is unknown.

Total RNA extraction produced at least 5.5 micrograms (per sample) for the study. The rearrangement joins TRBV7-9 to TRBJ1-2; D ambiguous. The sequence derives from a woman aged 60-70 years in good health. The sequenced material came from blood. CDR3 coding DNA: TGTGCCAGCAGCTTAGCGCTTGGGGTTCTTCACTATGGCTACACCTTC. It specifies CASSLALGVLHYGYTF.